This passage covers 15 T cell receptor beta chains from one sample sequenced in a study of blood T cell repertoires in COVID-19. Clones were sequenced by immunoSEQ multiplex PCR, and TCRdb holds only the in-frame ones, with some missing. This sample has under 130,000 clones, with roughly 90% found just once. The source material was peripheral blood. These receptor sequences come from a woman aged 55 to 70 with acute or convalescent COVID-19.

This sequence joins TRBV7-2 and TRBJ2-1, with 10 bases that match TRBD2. V was clipped by 7 bases and J by 7 bases; unmatched bases: 10. Germline V CDR1 and CDR2: SGHTA, FQGNSA. The CDR3 is 15 residues long. CDR3 nucleotides: TGTGCCAGCACTAGGGCTAGCGGGAGTGTTAATGAGCAGTTCTTC. It is translated as CASTRASGSVNEQFF.

This clone was seen only once. The chain combines TRBV7-6 with TRBJ2-3; 8 nucleotides align to TRBD2. CDR1 is SGHVS and CDR2 is FNYEAQ in the germline V gene. CDR3 size: 16 residues. Unmatched junction bases numbered 9, after V lost 6 bases and J lost 1 base. The CDR3 DNA follows: TGTGCCAGCAGACCTACCGGGACTAGAGGCACAGATACGCAGTATTTT. Translated, it gives CASRPTGTRGTDTQYF.

The genes are TRBV19 and TRBJ1-4, with TRBD1 matching over 9 bases. From germline, CDR1 is LNHDA and CDR2 SQIVND (reference sequence). The CDR3 length is 15 residues. With V trimmed by 6 bases and J by 7 bases, 9 bases remained unmatched. CDR3 in DNA: TGTGCCAGTAGCGGACAGGGGAACAGGGGTGAAAAACTGTTTTTT. It translates to CASSGQGNRGEKLFF.

The chain uses TRBV30 and TRBJ2-1, with 7 bases identical to TRBD2. V was pared by 3 bases and J by 10 bases, with 6 bases of the junction left unmatched. Germline V gene lookup returns CDR1 GTSNPN and CDR2 SVGIG (reference sequence). The CDR3 runs to 12 residues. CDR3 bases: TGTGCCTGGAGCTGGGCGGGACTAGAGCAGTTCTTC. Protein sequence: CAWSWAGLEQFF.

This clone was seen just once. The chain is built from TRBV6-5 and TRBJ1-2; no reliable D call. CDR1 is MNHEY, CDR2 SVGAGI, per germline. This CDR3 spans 15 amino acids. Trimming removed 6 bases from V and 6 bases from J, with 20 bases in between. The CDR3 is CASSLSPLTVDGYTF. The CDR3 coding sequence is TGTGCCAGCAGCCTATCCCCCCTGACTGTTGATGGCTACACCTTC.

In this sample, this clone turned up once. V gene TRBV7-8 combines with J gene TRBJ2-7; TRBD2 matches at 13 bases. J gave up 5 bases and V 3 bases, and 13 bases lay outside the gene matches. Germline V gives CDR1 SGHVS, CDR2 FQNEAQ. This CDR3 has 18 residues. In nucleotides, the CDR3 is TGTGCCAGCAGCTTTCGGACTAGCGGGAGCGCAACCCGCCACGAGCAGTACTTC. Residues: CASSFRTSGSATRHEQYF.

This chain links TRBV5-5 with TRBJ2-1; possibly TRBD1 for D (5 bases). Germline CDR1 and CDR2: SGHKS and YYEKEE (reference sequence). CDR3 length equals 12 residues. V lost 2 bases, J lost 8 bases, and 8 bases lay in between. The CDR3 protein is CASSLQGDEQFF. CDR3 nucleotides: TGTGCCAGCAGCTTACAAGGGGATGAGCAGTTCTTC.

This clone occurred a few times. The rearrangement uses TRBV6-1 and TRBJ2-4; TRBD2 might be the D (6 bases). V was clipped by 3 bases and J by 1 base, with 16 bases between them. Germline V gene data show CDR1 as MNHNS and CDR2 as SASEGT. The CDR3 covers 17 residues. CDR3 residues: CASSDPPGAGAKNIQYF. Here the CDR3 DNA reads TGTGCCAGCAGTGATCCTCCGGGAGCCGGTGCCAAAAACATTCAGTACTTC.

This chain joins TRBV5-8 and TRBJ1-5, with D tentatively TRBD1 (5 bases). CDR3 length equals 16 residues. Germline V gives CDR1 SGHTS, CDR2 YDEGEE. The V and J ends lost 0 bases and 4 bases respectively, with 14 bases between them. The CDR3 bases are TGTGCCAGCAGCTTGGATCGGGCAGGGCGGAATCAGCCCCAGCATTTT. Amino acid sequence: CASSLDRAGRNQPQHF.

This clone appeared once. The genes are TRBV14 and TRBJ2-2; D not certain. The germline gives CDR1 SGHDN, CDR2 FVKESK. Trimming removed 0 bases at V and 4 bases at J, with 9 bases between. The CDR3 is 15 amino acids. The chain's CDR3 is CASSQERVPTGELFF. The CDR3 DNA follows: TGTGCCAGCAGCCAAGAGAGAGTTCCCACCGGGGAGCTGTTTTTT.

The chain is built from TRBV6-6 and TRBJ1-5, with 7 bases identical to TRBD1. This CDR3 region has 14 residues. Germline V gene lookup returns CDR1 MNHNY and CDR2 SVGAGI (reference sequence). J lost 5 bases, V lost 6 bases, and 7 bases had no gene match. CDR3 sequence reads: CASRQADRDQPQHF. The CDR3 region has the DNA TGTGCCAGCAGACAGGCCGACAGGGATCAGCCCCAGCATTTT.

This clone was recorded a few times. V usage is TRBV30 and J usage is TRBJ1-5; D might be TRBD1 (5 bases). Germline CDR1 GTSNPN, CDR2 SVGIG (reference sequence). The CDR3 sequence is 15 residues long. The V gene lost 3 bases and the J gene lost 3 bases, with 15 bases spanning the gap. DNA for the CDR3: TGTGCCTGGAGCCCCGGGGACTTTCTCAATCAGCCCCAGCATTTT. It is translated as CAWSPGDFLNQPQHF.

The chain combines TRBV11-1 with TRBJ1-6; 8 nucleotides match TRBD1. Germline CDR1 and CDR2: SGHAT and FQDESV (reference sequence). The CDR3 has 15 amino acids. V lost 5 bases, J lost 7 bases, and 7 bases stayed unmatched. The CDR3 spells CASSPRTGSNSPLHF. The CDR3 nucleotides are TGTGCCAGCAGCCCAAGGACAGGGAGCAATTCACCCCTCCACTTT.

This sequence joins TRBV27 and TRBJ2-2; possible D gene TRBD1, 5 bases. The V gene's germline CDR1 is MNHEY and CDR2 SMNVEV (reference sequence). The CDR3 sequence is 14 residues long. The V end was cut by 3 bases, the J end by 4 bases, with 9 bases between. CDR3 DNA sequence: TGTGCCAGCAGTTTTAATGGGGCCACCGGGGAGCTGTTTTTT. Protein: CASSFNGATGELFF.

In DNA form, the CDR3 reads TGCAGCGTTGGCAGACAGGGCAATCAGCCCCAGCATTTT. As protein: CSVGRQGNQPQHF. The chain uses TRBV29-1 and TRBJ1-5; maybe TRBD1 (6 bases). CDR3 size: 13 residues. The V end lost 4 bases, the J end lost 2 bases, and 9 bases lay between the germline ends. Germline V CDR1 and CDR2: SQVTM, ANQGSEA.